The T cell receptor (beta chain) under discussion was sequenced for a study of T cells after yellow fever vaccination. A process of 5'RACE template switching, which added a universal primer site and UMIs, was used to make TCR cDNA. TCRdb processed the 5' RACE reads anew with MiXCR; each CDR3 protein has one entry. The sample records about 340,000 distinct CDR3 sequences, roughly 4% being singletons. This clonotype was seen at least ten times. This CDR3 contains 13 residues. Trimming at V came to 10 bases and at J to 5 bases, leaving 10 bases not matched to a gene. Germline V gene sequence: CDR1 MDHEN, CDR2 SYDVKM.

This rearrangement joins TRBV28 to TRBJ2-5; the match to TRBD1 covers 7 bases. The source is a young man who received the YFV17D yellow fever vaccine. Sequenced material: PBMCs, taken 5 days after the yellow fever booster vaccination. This CDR3 reads CANFDRVTETQYF. The CDR3 DNA reads as TGTGCCAATTTTGACAGGGTGACCGAGACCCAGTACTTC.